The clone carrying this T cell receptor beta chain was recorded a few times. Its cognate antigen is unknown. These data belong to a study of T cell repertoires in cytomegalovirus infection. V dropped 1 base and J dropped 0 bases, with 9 bases sitting between them. The CDR3 covers 16 residues. The germline gives CDR1 SGHVS, CDR2 FNYEAQ. Regarding the study as a whole: Predominance within the ex vivo response was attributable to HLA-C-restricted CMV-specific TCR beta clonotypes. Frequencies of public TCR beta families were cumulated, and this identified carriers of CMV plus the relevant HLA.

TCRdb re-derived calls from the reads in MiXCR, one entry per CDR3 protein. Here the sample spans roughly 760,000 distinct CDR3 sequences, roughly 35% being singletons. The sequence derives from a human donor in good health (CMV status not recorded). Some clones in this sample may be carry-over from other donors' samples. The sample comprised PBMCs. The rearrangement links TRBV7-6 to TRBJ1-4, with a possible D match to TRBD1 (6 bases). DNA of the CDR3: TGTGCCAGCAGCTTAGTGCCAGGGGCAACTAATGAAAAACTGTTTTTT. As protein: CASSLVPGATNEKLFF. Full variable domain (outside the CDR3, taken from reference TRBV7-6 and TRBJ1-4): GAGVSQSPRYKVTKRGQDVALRCDPISGHVSLYWYRQALGQGPEFLTYFNYEAQQDKSGLPNDRFSAERPEGSISTLTIQRTEQRDSAMYRCASSLVPGATNEKLFFGSGTQLSVL.